One and the same sample provided the 14 T cell receptor beta chains below, sequenced in a study of CD8 T cells in ankylosing spondylitis. TCRdb re-called the 5' RACE reads through MiXCR, storing one row per CDR3 protein. The table shows about 240,000 distinct CDR3 sequences, with 7.5% to 9% occurring only once. The sample comprised blood, either unsorted or a sorted T cell fraction (not recorded which). These TCRs come from a male donor with ankylosing spondylitis or in good health (not recorded which).

Ten or more counts support this clonotype. The chain employs TRBV20-1 and TRBJ2-7, with no clear D. Trimming stripped 2 bases from V and 1 base from J, with 15 bases between. The CDR3 consists of 15 residues. Germline assignment: CDR1 DFQATT and CDR2 SNEGSKA (reference sequence). In DNA form, the CDR3 reads TGCAGTGCTAGAAGCCTCTCTGGCGGTTCCTACGAGCAGTACTTC. Its translation is CSARSLSGGSYEQYF.

This clonotype was detected ten times or more. The rearrangement links TRBV7-9 to TRBJ2-7; no clear D gene. The V gene lost 5 bases and the J gene lost 0 bases, with 11 bases spanning the gap. The CDR3 is 14 amino acids. CDR1 and CDR2 from the germline V gene are SEHNR and FQNEAQ (reference sequence). The CDR3 DNA is TGTGCCAGCAGCCCCCGGGTCAGCTCCTACGAGCAGTACTTC. Its protein product is CASSPRVSSYEQYF. The entire variable domain, with the rest obtained from reference TRBV7-9 and TRBJ2-7, is as follows: DTGVSQNPRHKITKRGQNVTFRCDPISEHNRLYWYRQTLGQGPEFLTYFQNEAQLEKSRLLSDRFSAERPKGSFSTLEIQRTEQGDSAMYLCASSPRVSSYEQYFGPGTRLTVT.

This clonotype showed up many times. The chain is built from TRBV25-1 and TRBJ2-1, with a weak D call TRBD2 (5 bases). Trimming removed 4 bases at V and 6 bases at J, with 16 bases between. The CDR3 length is 15 residues. CDR1 MGHDK and CDR2 SYGVNS come from the germline V gene. CDR3 DNA: TGTGCCAGCAGTGGGGAGCCTACGGACGTCAATGAGCAGTTCTTC. It is translated as CASSGEPTDVNEQFF.

Ten or more counts support this clonotype. The chain recombines TRBV12-3 or TRBV12-4 with TRBJ2-7; TRBD2 agrees at 16 bases. The CDR3 covers 16 residues. The trim removed 3 bases at V and 3 bases at J, leaving 2 bases unmatched. In DNA, the CDR3 is TGTGCCAGCAGTTTGGGACTAGCGGGGGGGAACTACGAGCAGTACTTC. It specifies CASSLGLAGGNYEQYF.

This clonotype was recorded at least ten times. The DNA of the CDR3 is TGCAGTGCTAGAGAATTACAGGGACCAGGAGACGAGCAGTACTTC. This encodes CSARELQGPGDEQYF. The V gene is TRBV20-1, the J gene TRBJ2-7, with TRBD1 as a possible D gene (6 bases). The V gene lost 0 bases and the J gene lost 5 bases, with 17 bases spanning the gap. This CDR3 contains 15 residues. CDR1 DFQATT and CDR2 SNEGSKA come from the germline V gene (reference sequence).

This clonotype was found a few times. This chain joins TRBV7-2 and TRBJ1-5, with a weak D call TRBD1 (5 bases). Trimming cost V 5 bases and J 10 bases, with 18 bases left between them. Per germline, CDR1 SGHTA and CDR2 FQGNSA. The CDR3 has 14 amino acids. CDR3 coding DNA: TGTGCCAGCAGCCTGTGGGACGGGGAAGTACCCCAGCATTTT. Protein product: CASSLWDGEVPQHF.

Ten or more counts support this clonotype. The V and J genes are TRBV29-1 and TRBJ2-7; D is possibly TRBD1 (5 bases). Trimming shortened V by 0 bases and J by 0 bases, and 12 bases separated the two germline ends. Germline V gene data show CDR1 as SQVTM and CDR2 as ANQGSEA. CDR3 length equals 15 residues. The CDR3 region has the DNA TGCAGCGTTGAAGATCTTGGGGCACACTCCTACGAGCAGTACTTC. Protein: CSVEDLGAHSYEQYF.

This clonotype was counted many times. The CDR3 here is CASSRRDRTGPNYGYTF. The CDR3 bases are TGTGCCAGCAGCCGCAGGGATAGGACAGGGCCCAACTATGGCTACACCTTC. The chain is built from TRBV7-8 and TRBJ1-2; the match to TRBD1 covers 8 bases. V lost 5 bases, J lost 2 bases, and 13 bases stayed unmatched. Germline CDR1 SGHVS, CDR2 FQNEAQ. CDR3 length: 17 residues.

This clonotype was detected many times. This rearrangement joins TRBV5-1 to TRBJ2-7; D is undetermined. Germline V gives CDR1 SGHRS, CDR2 YFSETQ. V lost 4 bases and J lost 5, with 16 bases in between. The CDR3 runs 14 residues. The DNA of the CDR3 is TGCGCCAGCAGCAACCTAGGACGGAGCAACGAGCAGTACTTC. Amino acids: CASSNLGRSNEQYF.

This clonotype was detected many times. The gene calls are TRBV12-3 or TRBV12-4 and TRBJ2-1; D ambiguous. V was pared by 5 bases and J by 3 bases, with 14 bases between. The CDR3 totals 15 residues. CDR3 coding DNA: TGTGCCAGCAGTCTAGAGGTAGGCGACTACAATGAGCAGTTCTTC. Protein: CASSLEVGDYNEQFF.

This clonotype was seen repeatedly, ten times or more. The chain links TRBV5-1 to TRBJ2-7; either TRBD1 or TRBD2 may fit D (5 bases each). The CDR3 spans 14 residues. CDR1 is SGHRS and CDR2 is YFSETQ in the germline V gene. V was trimmed by 6 bases and J by 2 bases, leaving 15 bases between them. The CDR3 nucleotides read TGCGCCAGCACACTTCGGGACGGCCCCTACGAGCAGTACTTC. It is translated as CASTLRDGPYEQYF.

Ten or more counts support this clonotype. The J gene is TRBJ2-7, the V gene TRBV12-3 or TRBV12-4; 8 nucleotides match TRBD2. With 1 base clipped from V and 6 bases from J, the junction kept 8 bases outside the gene matches. This CDR3 is 15 amino acids long. The DNA of the CDR3 is TGTGCCAGCAGTTTAGGTGCACTAGCGGTAAGCGAGCAGTACTTC. Translating gives CASSLGALAVSEQYF.

This rearrangement joins TRBV20-1 to TRBJ2-2; D is undetermined. The CDR3 contains 14 residues. V lost 1 base to trimming and J lost 2 bases, with 8 bases between them. Germline assignment: CDR1 DFQATT and CDR2 SNEGSKA (reference sequence). For the CDR3, the DNA is TGCAGTGCTAGAGGCGGATTTAACACCGGGGAGCTGTTTTTT. Amino acids: CSARGGFNTGELFF.

Details on this clonotype: This may be a read error: a much more frequent sequence differs by one nucleotide. The chain has TRBV12-3 or TRBV12-4 and TRBJ1-2; D is ambiguous. This CDR3 spans 14 amino acids. The CDR3 DNA follows: TGTGCCAGCAGTCCGGACGGAATTAACTATGGCTACATCTTC. Protein sequence: CASSPDGINYGYIF.